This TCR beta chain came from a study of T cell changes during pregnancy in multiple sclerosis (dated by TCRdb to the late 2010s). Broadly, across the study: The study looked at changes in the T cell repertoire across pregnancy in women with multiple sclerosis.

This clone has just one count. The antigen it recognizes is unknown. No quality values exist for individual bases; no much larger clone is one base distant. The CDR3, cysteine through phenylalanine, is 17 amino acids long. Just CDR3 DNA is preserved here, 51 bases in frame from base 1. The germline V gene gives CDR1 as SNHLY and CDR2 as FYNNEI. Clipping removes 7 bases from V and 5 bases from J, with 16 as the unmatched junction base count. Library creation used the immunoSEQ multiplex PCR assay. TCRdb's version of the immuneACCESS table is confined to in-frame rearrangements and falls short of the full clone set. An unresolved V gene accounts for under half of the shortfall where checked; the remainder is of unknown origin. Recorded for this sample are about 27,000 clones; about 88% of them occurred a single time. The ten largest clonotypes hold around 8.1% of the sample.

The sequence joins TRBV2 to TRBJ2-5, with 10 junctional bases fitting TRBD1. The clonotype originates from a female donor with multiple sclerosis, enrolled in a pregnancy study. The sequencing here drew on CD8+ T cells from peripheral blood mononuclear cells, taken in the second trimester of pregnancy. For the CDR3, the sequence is CASNQPALDRGLETQYF. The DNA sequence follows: TGTGCCAGCAACCAACCCGCCCTCGACAGGGGGCTGGAGACCCAGTACTTC.